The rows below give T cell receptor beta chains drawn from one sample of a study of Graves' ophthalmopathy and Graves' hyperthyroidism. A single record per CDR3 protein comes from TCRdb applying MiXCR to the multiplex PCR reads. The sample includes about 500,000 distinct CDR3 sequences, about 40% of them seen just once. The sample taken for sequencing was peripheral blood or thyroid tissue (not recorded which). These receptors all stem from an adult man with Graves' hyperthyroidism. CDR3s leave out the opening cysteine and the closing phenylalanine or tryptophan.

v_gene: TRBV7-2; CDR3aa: ASSLVGRKNTEAF
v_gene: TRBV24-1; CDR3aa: ATSDSTLTSGDYNEQF
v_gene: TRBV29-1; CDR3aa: SVPGQGASF
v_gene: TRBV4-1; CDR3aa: ASSQVSLAGATYEQY
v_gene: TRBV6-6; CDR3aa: ASSPPGGNTIY
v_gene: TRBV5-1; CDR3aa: ASRMGDTEAF
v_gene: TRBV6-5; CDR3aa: ASSYGTGRDEAF
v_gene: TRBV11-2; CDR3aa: ASSPTSGNTIY
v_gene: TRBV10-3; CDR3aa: AISGGDTQY
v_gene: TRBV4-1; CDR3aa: ASSQEDRVQETQY
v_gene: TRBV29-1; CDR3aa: SVRRTAQETQY
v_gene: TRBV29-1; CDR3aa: SVLRGTPTYEQF
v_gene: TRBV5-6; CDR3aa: AGSLARNEQY
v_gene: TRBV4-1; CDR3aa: ASSQDGDSSSYNSPLH
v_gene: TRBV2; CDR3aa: ASSYMTGPDGYT
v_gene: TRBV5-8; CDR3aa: ASSPGTWGGTEAF
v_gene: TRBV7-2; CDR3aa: ASSLVAGVDSPLH
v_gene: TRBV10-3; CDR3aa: AISAWDREETQY
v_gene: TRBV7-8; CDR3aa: ASSSSGTSTYEQY
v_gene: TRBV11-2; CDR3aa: ASSYGGARATDTQY
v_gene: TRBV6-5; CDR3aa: ASSYSSADTEAF
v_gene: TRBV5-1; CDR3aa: ASSLGGGGNEAF
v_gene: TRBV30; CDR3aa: AWTGYDTEAF
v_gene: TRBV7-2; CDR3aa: ASSLEGGSTYEQY
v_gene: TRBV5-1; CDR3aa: ASAPNPSQGGYETQY
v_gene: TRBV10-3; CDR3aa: AINSNEGEKLF
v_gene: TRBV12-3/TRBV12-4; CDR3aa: ATQETGPNEKLF
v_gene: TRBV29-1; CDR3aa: SVVGASGATEQF
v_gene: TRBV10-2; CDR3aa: ASSERRRETQY
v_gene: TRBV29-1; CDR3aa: SVEAPGQGGLNTEAF
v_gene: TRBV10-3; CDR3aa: AISESTLLTPGEQY
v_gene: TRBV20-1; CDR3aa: SAPNTIDRGNEKLF
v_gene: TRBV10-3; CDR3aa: AIGEAGSTDTQY
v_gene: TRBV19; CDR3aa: ASSPGVAAYEQY
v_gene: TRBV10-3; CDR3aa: AISELTPRWEQY
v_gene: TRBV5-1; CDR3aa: ASSPLRDRVNTGELF
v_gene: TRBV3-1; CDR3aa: ASSQDRGKGETQY
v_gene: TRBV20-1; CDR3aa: SVDGAYEQY
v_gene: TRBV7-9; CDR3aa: ASRSGVLHEQY
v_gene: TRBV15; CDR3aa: ATSRGDRGLGETQY
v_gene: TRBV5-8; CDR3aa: ASSPGMNNSPLH
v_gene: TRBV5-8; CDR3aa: ASSLGHEQY
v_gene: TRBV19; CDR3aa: ASTIQGYGYT
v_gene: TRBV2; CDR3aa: ASSEARVGDQETQY
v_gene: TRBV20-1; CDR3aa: SARDLTELANYGYT
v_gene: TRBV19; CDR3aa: ASSLPGSLNTEAF
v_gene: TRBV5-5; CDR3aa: ASSDQANTGELF
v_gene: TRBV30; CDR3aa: AWRTATVNTEAF